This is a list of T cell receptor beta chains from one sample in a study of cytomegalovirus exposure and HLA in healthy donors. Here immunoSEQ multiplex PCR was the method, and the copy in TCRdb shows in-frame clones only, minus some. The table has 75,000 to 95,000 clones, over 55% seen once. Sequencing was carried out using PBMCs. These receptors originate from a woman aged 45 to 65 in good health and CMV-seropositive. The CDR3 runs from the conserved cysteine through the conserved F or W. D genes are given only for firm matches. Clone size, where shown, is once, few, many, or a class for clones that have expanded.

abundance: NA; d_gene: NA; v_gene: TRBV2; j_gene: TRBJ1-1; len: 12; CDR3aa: CASSESEDVAFF; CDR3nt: TGTGCCAGCAGTGAAAGTGAGGATGTGGCTTTCTTT
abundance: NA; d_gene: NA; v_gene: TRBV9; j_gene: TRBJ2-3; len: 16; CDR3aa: CASSVDPSANGYTQYF; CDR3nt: TGTGCCAGCAGCGTAGATCCTAGCGCAAATGGGTATACGCAGTATTTT
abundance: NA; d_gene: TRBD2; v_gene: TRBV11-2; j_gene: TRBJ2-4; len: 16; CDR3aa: CASSLSRGGAKNIQYF; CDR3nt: TGTGCCAGCAGCTTAAGCCGCGGGGGGGCCAAAAACATTCAGTACTTC
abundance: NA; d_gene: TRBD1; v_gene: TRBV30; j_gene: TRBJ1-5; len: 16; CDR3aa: CAWSVLGGASNQPQHF; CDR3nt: TGTGCCTGGAGTGTATTAGGGGGCGCGAGCAATCAGCCCCAGCATTTT
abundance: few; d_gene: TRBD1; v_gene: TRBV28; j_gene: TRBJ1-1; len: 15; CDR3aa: CASSSGQGADTEAFF; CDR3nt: TGTGCCAGCAGTTCCGGACAGGGGGCGGACACTGAAGCTTTCTTT
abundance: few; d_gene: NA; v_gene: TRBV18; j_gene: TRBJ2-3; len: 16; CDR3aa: CASSRGSPGEADTQYF; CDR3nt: TGTGCCAGCTCACGTGGCAGCCCGGGGGAGGCAGATACGCAGTATTTT
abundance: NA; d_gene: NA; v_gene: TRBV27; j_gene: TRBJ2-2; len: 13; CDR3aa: CASSLSGAGELFF; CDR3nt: TGTGCCAGCAGTTTATCAGGGGCCGGGGAGCTGTTTTTT
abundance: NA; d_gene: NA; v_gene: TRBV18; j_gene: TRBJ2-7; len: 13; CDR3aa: CASSLPGDYEQYF; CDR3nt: TGTGCCAGCTCACTACCAGGGGACTACGAGCAGTACTTC
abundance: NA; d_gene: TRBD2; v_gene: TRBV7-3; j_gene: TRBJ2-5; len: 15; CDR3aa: CASSRSGVPQETQYF; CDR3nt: TGTGCCAGCAGTCGGAGCGGGGTGCCGCAAGAGACCCAGTACTTC
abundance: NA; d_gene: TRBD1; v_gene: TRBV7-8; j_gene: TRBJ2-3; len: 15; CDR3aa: CASSPNRGPSDTQYF; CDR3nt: TGTGCCAGCAGCCCAAACAGGGGGCCATCAGATACGCAGTATTTT
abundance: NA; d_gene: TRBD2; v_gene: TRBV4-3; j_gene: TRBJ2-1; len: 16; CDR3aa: CASSQDTGGLYNEQFF; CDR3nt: TGCGCCAGCAGCCAAGATACGGGGGGGCTTTACAATGAGCAGTTCTTC
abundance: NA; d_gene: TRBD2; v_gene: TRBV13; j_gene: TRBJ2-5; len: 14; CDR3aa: CASRKAGGTETQYF; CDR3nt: TGTGCCAGCAGGAAAGCGGGGGGGACGGAGACCCAGTACTTC
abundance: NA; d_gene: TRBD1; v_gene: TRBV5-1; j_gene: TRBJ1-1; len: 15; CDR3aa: CASSISRGLNTEAFF; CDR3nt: TGCGCCAGCAGCATATCTAGGGGGCTGAACACTGAAGCTTTCTTT
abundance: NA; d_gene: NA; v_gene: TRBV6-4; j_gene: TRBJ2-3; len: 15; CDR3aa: CASSAGDFSTDTQYF; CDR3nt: TGTGCCAGCAGTGCTGGAGACTTTAGCACAGATACGCAGTATTTT
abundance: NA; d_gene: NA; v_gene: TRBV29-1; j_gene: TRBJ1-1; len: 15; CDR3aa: CSVEGRMGLNTEAFF; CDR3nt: TGCAGCGTTGAGGGGAGGATGGGGTTGAACACTGAAGCTTTCTTT
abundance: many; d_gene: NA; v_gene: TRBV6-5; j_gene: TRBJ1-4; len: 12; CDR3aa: CASSSNGRELFF; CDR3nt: TGTGCCAGCAGCTCCAATGGGAGGGAACTGTTTTTT
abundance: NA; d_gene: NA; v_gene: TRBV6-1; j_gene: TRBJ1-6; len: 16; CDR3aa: CASSEVRVSYNSPLHF; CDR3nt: TGTGCCAGCAGTGAAGTCAGGGTCTCCTATAATTCACCCCTCCACTTT
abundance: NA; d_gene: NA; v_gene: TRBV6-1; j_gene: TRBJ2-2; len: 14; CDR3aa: CASSISEQGGELFF; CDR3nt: TGTGCCAGCAGTATTAGCGAACAGGGCGGGGAGCTGTTTTTT
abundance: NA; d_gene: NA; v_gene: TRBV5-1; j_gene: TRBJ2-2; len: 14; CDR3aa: CASSLGGIGGELFF; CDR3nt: TGCGCCAGCAGCCTCGGGGGTATCGGCGGGGAGCTGTTTTTT
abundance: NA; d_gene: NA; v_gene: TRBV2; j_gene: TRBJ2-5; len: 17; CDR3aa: CASSGHEIAVDQETQYF; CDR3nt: TGTGCCAGCAGCGGCCACGAAATAGCAGTTGATCAAGAGACCCAGTACTTC